This T cell receptor beta chain was documented in a study of identical twins. TCRdb analysed the 5' RACE reads with MiXCR anew, one entry per CDR3 protein. This table has hundreds of thousands of distinct CDR3 sequences, 15% to 20% appearing once. The same sample was also used in a study of T cells expressing NK-cell markers.

This TCR was sampled from a woman younger than 30 in good health. Material: PBMCs.

The CDR3 nucleotides are TGTGCCAGCAGGCCTCTAGCGGGAGTTTACGCTTCTCACAATGAGCAGTTCTTC. It encodes CASRPLAGVYASHNEQFF. J is TRBJ2-1 and V is TRBV6-2 or TRBV6-3; the match to TRBD2 covers 10 bases. V dropped 6 bases and J dropped 5; count of bases not matched to a gene: 16. The germline CDR1 and CDR2 sequences are MNHEY and SVGEGT. The CDR3 spans 18 residues.